This TCR beta chain originates from a study of blood T cell repertoires in COVID-19. As for the study in general: Sources were T cells, B-cell-depleted T cells, or PBMCs; the material itself was cDNA or gDNA.

This clone was seen a handful of times. Under the authors' procedure: Researchers report that nucleated cell counts were estimated from reference gene primer amplification. Assay used: immunoSEQ multiplex PCR; TCRdb lists only in-frame clones, some missing. The DNA was the basis for D and trimming; V, J and clone size are from that table. This sample has about 230,000 clones, with roughly 88% found just once. The junction had 7 bases not matched to a gene; V was cut back by 5 bases and J by 4 bases. The CDR3 totals 15 residues. Germline CDR1 reads SGHTA; CDR2 reads FQGNSA. J is TRBJ2-7 and V is TRBV7-2; 11 bases map to TRBD2. The sequence was obtained from a man aged 35-49 years with acute or convalescent COVID-19. Material for sequencing was peripheral blood. The CDR3 nucleotides read TGTGCCAGCAGCACCCGGACTAGCGGGTTATACGAGCAGTACTTC. This codes for CASSTRTSGLYEQYF.